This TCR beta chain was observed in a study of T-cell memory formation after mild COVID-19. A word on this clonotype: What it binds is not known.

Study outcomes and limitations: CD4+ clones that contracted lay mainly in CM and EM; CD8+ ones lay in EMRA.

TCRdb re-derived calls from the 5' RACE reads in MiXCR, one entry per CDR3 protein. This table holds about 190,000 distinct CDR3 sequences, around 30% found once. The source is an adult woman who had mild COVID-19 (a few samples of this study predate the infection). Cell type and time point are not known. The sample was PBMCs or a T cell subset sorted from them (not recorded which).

CDR3 protein: CSARVGYGYTF. As DNA, the CDR3 is TGCAGTGCTAGGGTCGGTTATGGCTACACCTTC. The chain joins TRBV20-1 to TRBJ1-2; D unclear. This CDR3 is built from 11 residues. The V gene lost 3 bases and the J gene lost 5 bases, with 7 bases spanning the gap. Germline values: CDR1 DFQATT, CDR2 SNEGSKA (reference sequence).